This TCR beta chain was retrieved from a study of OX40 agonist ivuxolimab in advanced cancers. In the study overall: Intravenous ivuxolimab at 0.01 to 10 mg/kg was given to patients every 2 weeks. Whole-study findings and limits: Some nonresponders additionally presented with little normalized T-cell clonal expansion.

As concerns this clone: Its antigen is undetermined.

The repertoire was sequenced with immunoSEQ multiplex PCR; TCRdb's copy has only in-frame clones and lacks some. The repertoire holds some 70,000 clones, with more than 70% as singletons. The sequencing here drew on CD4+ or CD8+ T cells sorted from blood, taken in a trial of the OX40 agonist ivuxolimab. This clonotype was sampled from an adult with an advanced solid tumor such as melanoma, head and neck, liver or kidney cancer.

As DNA, the CDR3 is TGCGCCAGCAGCTTGGCAGGATTCAGTGGCTACACCTTC. It translates to CASSLAGFSGYTF. The V call is TRBV5-1, the J call TRBJ1-2; D gene unclear. The germline V and J ends were trimmed by 0 bases and 7 bases, with 10 bases remaining between them. Germline V CDR1 and CDR2: SGHRS, YFSETQ. The length of the CDR3 is 13 residues.